Shown below are 24 T cell receptor beta chains from a single sample sequenced in a study of molecular identifiers for immune sequencing clone quantification. TCRdb independently ran MiXCR on the PCR reads; one entry per CDR3 protein. The sample lists 250,000 to 350,000 distinct CDR3 sequences, roughly a fifth seen once, with 0.75% to 0.85% in the top ten. Sequences were obtained from naive CD8+ T cells from blood, with Jurkat cell RNA spiked in. As to subset: FACS-sorted CD8+CD4-CCR7+CD45RA+ naive T cells. These receptors were taken from a human donor in good health. Some libraries in this study had Jurkat cell RNA spiked in.

This clonotype was seen a few times. V is TRBV9 and J is TRBJ2-7, with D possibly matching TRBD1 (6 bases). Germline-derived CDR1 and CDR2 are SGDLS and YYNGEE. There are 14 residues in the CDR3. The germline V and J ends were trimmed by 4 bases and 2 bases, with 13 bases remaining between them. CDR3 DNA sequence: TGTGCCAGCAGCCACCGGGACAAAGCCTACGAGCAGTACTTC. Its protein is CASSHRDKAYEQYF. The variable domain in full, completed from reference TRBV9 and TRBJ2-7, reads DSGVTQTPKHLITATGQRVTLRCSPRSGDLSVYWYQQSLDQGLQFLIQYYNGEERAKGNILERFSAQQFPDLHSELNLSSLELGDSALYFCASSHRDKAYEQYFGPGTRLTVT.

This clonotype was seen a few times. The chain combines TRBV29-1 with TRBJ2-1; 11 nucleotides align to TRBD2. Germline V gene sequence: CDR1 SQVTM, CDR2 ANQGSEA. The CDR3 spans 15 residues. Losses at the gene ends were 7 bases for V and 10 bases for J; bases not matched to a gene: 15. The CDR3 loop reads CSGLLGASGRKEQFF. CDR3 nucleotide sequence: TGCAGCGGACTCCTGGGGGCTAGCGGGAGGAAGGAGCAGTTCTTC.

This clonotype has just one count. This may be a read error, as it is one base from a much larger clone. The V gene is TRBV12-3 or TRBV12-4, the J gene TRBJ2-3; D may be TRBD1 (6 bases). CDR3 length equals 15 residues. This CDR3 is CASSLGQPGTDAQYF. The CDR3, as DNA: TGTGCCAGCAGCCTCGGACAGCCGGGCACAGATGCGCAGTATTTT.

This clonotype was recorded many times. The rearrangement joins TRBV6-2 or TRBV6-3 to TRBJ2-4; TRBD2 is a possible D gene (5 bases). Germline lookup yields CDR1 MNHEY and CDR2 SVGEGT. V dropped 1 base and J dropped 4 bases, with 14 bases sitting between them. This CDR3 is built from 16 residues. CDR3 coding DNA: TGTGCCAGCAGTTACTGGACTGGAAAAACGAAAAACATTCAGTACTTC. Its translation: CASSYWTGKTKNIQYF.

This clonotype was observed many times. J is TRBJ2-3 and V is TRBV7-6, with D possibly called TRBD1 or TRBD2 (5 bases each). V lost 6 bases and J 2 bases, leaving 15 bases between the germline ends. CDR1 and CDR2 (germline): SGHVS, FNYEAQ. The length of the CDR3 is 15 residues. In DNA form, the CDR3 reads TGTGCCAGCAGGGGGACCCTTAACCTCACAGATACGCAGTATTTT. As protein: CASRGTLNLTDTQYF.

This clonotype has just a few counts. The chain combines TRBV21-1 with TRBJ1-4. TRBV21-1 is annotated as a pseudogene. CDR3 length: 18 residues. The CDR3 DNA reads as TGTGCCAGCAGCAATGTAATCGTTCGGGGCCTAGTAGATGAAAAACTGTTTTTT. Encoded protein: CASSNVIVRGLVDEKLFF.

V usage is TRBV2 and J usage is TRBJ1-1, with D hard to call. This CDR3 has 13 residues. Trimming stripped 7 bases from V and 0 bases from J, with 9 bases between. Germline V gene lookup returns CDR1 SNHLY and CDR2 FYNNEI. This CDR3 reads CASIGIMNTEAFF. CDR3 coding DNA: TGTGCCAGCATCGGGATCATGAACACTGAAGCTTTCTTT.

Concerning this clonotype itself: Sequence at one end of the junction differs from germline and may be a read error. This rearrangement joins TRBV4-3 to TRBJ2-7; 9 positions agree with TRBD1. Germline values: CDR1 LGHNA, CDR2 YSLEER. The CDR3 contains 14 residues. The CDR3 DNA is TGCGCCAGCAGCCAAGATGGACAGGGGAACGAGCGGTACTTC. It encodes CASSQDGQGNERYF.

Comments on this clonotype: A much larger clone sits a single nucleotide away, making a read error possible. The chain combines TRBV29-1 with TRBJ2-7, with a weak D call TRBD2 (5 bases). The DNA end is more similar to TRBJ2-1, so the J call may be wrong. This CDR3 is built from 14 residues. Germline V CDR1 and CDR2: SQVTM, ANQGSEA. CDR3 loop: CSTTLAGEGYEQFF. CDR3 DNA sequence: TGCAGCACTACACTTGCCGGGGAAGGTTACGAGCAGTTCTTC.

As concerns this clonotype: This may come from a read error, since a much larger clone is one base off. This rearrangement joins TRBV5-6 to TRBJ2-7; 11 bases match TRBD2. Germline loops: CDR1 SGHDT, CDR2 YYEEEE. The CDR3 spans 15 residues. The CDR3 here is CTSSSLAGGNHEQYF. CDR3 DNA: TGTACCAGCAGCTCGCTAGCGGGGGGAAATCACGAGCAGTACTTC.

This clonotype was found many times. The chain links TRBV13 to TRBJ2-5, with a weak D call TRBD2 (6 bases). Trimming stripped 4 bases from V and 1 base from J, with 16 bases between. Germline V gene data show CDR1 as PRHDT and CDR2 as FYEKMQ (reference sequence). The CDR3 totals 16 residues. In DNA, the CDR3 is TGTGCCAGCAGCTCTGCTCAGGAGGGGCGCCAAGAGACCCAGTACTTC. Translation: CASSSAQEGRQETQYF.

At least ten counts were recorded for this clonotype. J is TRBJ1-1 and V is TRBV12-3 or TRBV12-4; tentative D call: TRBD1 (6 bases). The V end lost 4 bases, the J end lost 1 base, and 13 bases lay between the germline ends. This CDR3 has 15 amino acids. CDR3 nucleotides: TGTGCCAGCAGTTCAACGGACAGACAGAACACTGAAGCTTTCTTT. It is translated as CASSSTDRQNTEAFF.

A remark on this clonotype: An end of the junction does not agree with germline; a read error may underlie this. V is TRBV20-1 and J is TRBJ1-5; TRBD1 matches at 8 bases. In germline, CDR1 is DFQATT, CDR2 SNEGSKA (reference sequence). This CDR3 has 13 amino acids. CDR3: CSADGTGNPPPHF. Written as DNA, the CDR3 is TGCAGTGCGGACGGGACAGGCAATCCGCCCCCGCATTTT.

The J gene is TRBJ1-6, the V gene TRBV6-5; no reliable D call. The length of the CDR3 is 13 residues. V was trimmed by 7 bases and J by 5 bases, leaving 9 bases between them. Germline CDR1 MNHEY, CDR2 SVGAGI. CDR3 loop: CASNPSNNSPLHF. CDR3 bases: TGTGCCAGCAACCCTAGTAATAATTCACCCCTCCACTTT.

As regards this clonotype: Sequence at one end of the junction differs from germline and may be a read error. The chain employs TRBV7-8 and TRBJ2-7; TRBD2 might be the D (6 bases). Germline V gene data show CDR1 as SGHVS and CDR2 as FQNEAQ. This CDR3 is 13 amino acids long. The CDR3 nucleotides are TGTGCCAGCAGCTTGGGGGGTACCTACGCGCAGTACTTC. Residues: CASSLGGTYAQYF. Supplemented by reference TRBV7-8 and TRBJ2-7, the full variable domain reads GAGVSQSPRYKVAKRGQDVALRCDPISGHVSLFWYQQALGQGPEFLTYFQNEAQLDKSGLPSDRFFAERPEGSVSTLKIQRTQQEDSAVYLCASSLGGTYAQYFGPGTRLTVT.

Remarks on this clonotype: A much larger clonotype is one base distant, so this may be a read error. The J gene is TRBJ2-3, the V gene TRBV29-1; perhaps TRBD1 as D (6 bases). Trimming removed 6 bases at V and 5 bases at J, with 12 bases between. Germline V gene sequence: CDR1 SQVTM, CDR2 ANQGSEA. This CDR3 comprises 12 residues. Here the CDR3 reads CSVTGCGDTQYF. CDR3 in DNA: TGCAGCGTGACAGGCTGTGGAGATACGCAGTATTTT.

V gene TRBV7-9 combines with J gene TRBJ2-3, with 8 bases identical to TRBD2. Losses at the gene ends were 6 bases for V and 3 bases for J; bases not matched to a gene: 14. This CDR3 is 17 amino acids long. Germline V gives CDR1 SEHNR, CDR2 FQNEAQ (reference sequence). The CDR3 sequence: CASRPRGGSTGTDTQYF. Here the CDR3 DNA reads TGTGCCAGCAGACCCCGGGGGGGGTCGACTGGTACAGATACGCAGTATTTT.

Points on this clonotype: One end of the junction fails to match germline, which may point to a read error. The rearrangement links TRBV4-2 to TRBJ2-7; D gene ambiguous. CDR1 and CDR2 from the germline V gene are LGHNA and YNFKEQ. The length of the CDR3 is 13 residues. The CDR3 sequence: CACSQGPSYEQYF. CDR3 nucleotides: TGTGCCTGCAGCCAAGGACCGAGCTACGAGCAGTACTTC.

V gene TRBV2 combines with J gene TRBJ2-7; 9 bases map to TRBD2. This CDR3 is 16 amino acids long. V lost 3 bases to trimming and J lost 4 bases; unmatched junction nucleotides: 10. Germline CDR1 is SNHLY and CDR2 is FYNNEI. The CDR3 DNA is TGTGCCAGCAGTGATGTTACGAGCGGGAGGTGGTACGAGCAGTACTTC. Protein sequence: CASSDVTSGRWYEQYF.

This clonotype was observed many times. This rearrangement joins TRBV28 to TRBJ2-7, with a tentative D call TRBD2 (5 bases). Looked up from germline, CDR1 is MDHEN and CDR2 is SYDVKM. The CDR3 covers 11 residues. The V end lost 6 bases, the J end lost 13 bases, and 16 bases lay between the germline ends. CDR3 DNA sequence: TGTGCCAGCAGCCCCTCGGGGAATCCTTACTTC. Encoded protein: CASSPSGNPYF.

In this sample, this clonotype turned up many times. This sequence joins TRBV20-1 and TRBJ2-7, with D unclear. The CDR3 spans 13 residues. The ends were cut back, 1 base at V and 2 bases at J, with 9 bases in the middle. Germline V lookup: CDR1 DFQATT, CDR2 SNEGSKA (reference sequence). In DNA, the CDR3 is TGCAGTGCTAGAGGGGTGGATCCCTACGAGCAGTACTTC. Protein sequence: CSARGVDPYEQYF.

A few counts support this clonotype. V is TRBV11-2 and J is TRBJ2-2; D is unclear. The CDR3 contains 13 residues. Trimming shortened V by 5 bases and J by 6 bases, and 10 bases separated the two germline ends. Per the germline V gene, CDR1 is SGHAT and CDR2 is FQNNGV. CDR3 loop: CASSAGSPGELFF. DNA for the CDR3: TGTGCCAGCAGCGCAGGTTCCCCCGGGGAGCTGTTTTTT. Drawing the rest from reference TRBV11-2 and TRBJ2-2, the complete variable domain is EAGVAQSPRYKIIEKRQSVAFWCNPISGHATLYWYQQILGQGPKLLIQFQNNGVVDDSQLPKDRFSAERLKGVDSTLKIQPAKLEDSAVYLCASSAGSPGELFFGEGSRLTVL.

This clonotype was seen at least ten times. This chain joins TRBV29-1 and TRBJ1-2; 7 positions agree with TRBD1. V lost 5 bases and J lost 4; bases outside the gene matches: 4. The CDR3 length is 12 residues. The germline CDR1 and CDR2 sequences are SQVTM and ANQGSEA. In DNA, the CDR3 is TGCAGCGTTTCAGGGGGGACCTATGGCTACACCTTC. This gives the protein CSVSGGTYGYTF.

As to this clonotype: A clone one base away is much larger, so this may be a read error. This sequence joins TRBV20-1 and TRBJ2-3, with D uncertain. Near its end, the DNA agrees better with TRBJ1-5, so the J call may be wrong. CDR1 DFQATT and CDR2 SNEGSKA come from the germline V gene (reference sequence). This CDR3 is built from 12 residues. CDR3 coding DNA: TGCAGTGCTCCGACTCTAGCGGATACGCAGCATTTT. The encoded protein is CSAPTLADTQHF.